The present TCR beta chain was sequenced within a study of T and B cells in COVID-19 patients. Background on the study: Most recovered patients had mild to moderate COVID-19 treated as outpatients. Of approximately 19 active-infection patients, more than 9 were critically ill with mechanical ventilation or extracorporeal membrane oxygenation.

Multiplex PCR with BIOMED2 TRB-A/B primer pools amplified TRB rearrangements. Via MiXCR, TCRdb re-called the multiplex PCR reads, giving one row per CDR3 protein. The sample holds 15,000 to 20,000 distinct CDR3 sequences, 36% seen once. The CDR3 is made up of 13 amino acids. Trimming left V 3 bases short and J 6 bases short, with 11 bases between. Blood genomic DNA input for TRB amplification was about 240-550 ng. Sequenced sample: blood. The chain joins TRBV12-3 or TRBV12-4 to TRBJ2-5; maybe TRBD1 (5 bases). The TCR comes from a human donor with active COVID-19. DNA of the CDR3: TGTGCCAGCAGTTTTGGGCAGGGCCAGACCCAGTACTTC. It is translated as CASSFGQGQTQYF.